This T cell receptor (beta chain) stems from a study of cytomegalovirus exposure and HLA in healthy donors. PCR primers comprised 60 Vbeta and 13 Jbeta primers. Sequencing was performed with immunoSEQ multiplex PCR; in TCRdb, only in-frame clones are kept and a portion is missing. The sample consists of 200,000 to 250,000 clones, approximately 80% of them appearing once. The sample holds one count of this clone. Its antigen remains unknown. Study results and caveats: In presence/absence analyses, roughly uniform sequencing depth across donors was assumed. In a later analysis, a genetic analysis reported fewer productive-TCR N-insertions in an Asian-associated ancestry cluster than the cohort average. In a later analysis, 15,000 to 20,000 TCR beta sequences were associated with HLA alleles at 0.05 false discovery rate.

The source of this sequence is a girl under 10 years old in good health and CMV-seronegative. The sample taken for sequencing was PBMCs.

CDR3 residues: CASSPRQGTGYEQYF. CDR3 DNA sequence: TGCGCCAGCAGCCCCCGACAGGGTACGGGCTACGAGCAGTACTTC. The J gene is TRBJ2-5, the V gene TRBV5-1, with 7 nucleotides matching TRBD1. The DNA end lines up better with TRBJ2-7; the J call may be wrong. CDR1 is SGHRS, CDR2 YFSETQ, per germline. The CDR3 has 15 residues.